The 25 T cell receptor beta chains in this list originate from one sample, sequenced in a study of regulatory T cells in long-lasting Graves disease. Time point described: newly diagnosed GD, antithyroid drugs for less than 3 months. Preparation of the TCR library used RNA extracted from PBMCs. The TCR beta library used iRepertoire HTBI primers with Arm-PCR amplification of CDR3. Via MiXCR, TCRdb re-called the multiplex PCR reads, giving one row per CDR3 protein. This repertoire shows some 370,000 distinct CDR3 sequences, 10% to 15% found once; its top ten account for approximately 17%. The same sample was also studied in work on T cells in Graves' hyperthyroidism and ophthalmopathy.

The specimen comprised peripheral blood mononuclear cells (PBMCs), sampled at new diagnosis, from a patient treated with antithyroid drugs. The receptors were gathered from a woman between 18 and 29 years old with Graves disease.

Worth noting for this clonotype: A read error may be the cause here, since a much bigger clone is one base away. This rearrangement joins TRBV20-1 to TRBJ2-7; D is tentatively TRBD1 or TRBD2 (5 bases each). Germline CDR1 DFQATT, CDR2 SNEGSKA (reference sequence). Trimming took off 2 bases at V and 1 base at J, with 27 bases between the two ends. There are 19 residues in the CDR3. The CDR3 nucleotides read TGCAGTGCTAGAAAAACACGAACGGGGCCCTCCTCTCTTTCCTACGAGCAGTACTTC. Translating it yields CSARKTRTGPSSLSYEQYF.

The CDR3 DNA reads as TGTGCCAGTTTGGGGGCCGTCGGGACCAAAAACCTGGGATCCACTGAAGCTTTCTTT. Translation gives CASLGAVGTKNLGSTEAFF. The V and J genes are TRBV19 and TRBJ1-1; maybe TRBD1 (6 bases). The CDR3 runs to 19 residues. The V and J ends lost 8 bases and 4 bases respectively, with 32 bases between them. The germline V gene has CDR1 LNHDA and CDR2 SQIVND (reference sequence).

V gene TRBV19 combines with J gene TRBJ2-1; 9 positions agree with TRBD2. Losses at the gene ends were 10 bases for V and 2 bases for J; bases not matched to a gene: 9. Germline V lookup: CDR1 LNHDA, CDR2 SQIVND (reference sequence). The CDR3 sequence is 15 residues long. CDR3 bases: TGTGCCACCGAAGGGGCGGGGGGGCCCTACAATGAGCAGTTCTTC. Translating it yields CATEGAGGPYNEQFF. Full variable domain (missing parts from reference TRBV19 and TRBJ2-1): DGGITQSPKYLFRKEGQNVTLSCEQNLNHDAMYWYRQDPGQGLRLIYYSQIVNDFQKGDIAEGYSVSREKKESFPLTVTSAQKNPTAFYLCATEGAGGPYNEQFFGPGTRLTVL.

There are many counts of this clonotype. The J gene is TRBJ2-7, the V gene TRBV7-2, with D uncertain. Germline CDR1 is SGHTA and CDR2 is FQGNSA. The CDR3 has 13 amino acids. V lost 1 base and J 7 bases, leaving 11 bases between the germline ends. CDR3 nucleotide sequence: TGTGCCAGCAGCTTAGAGGGTTGGCGAGAGCAGTACTTC. It yields the protein CASSLEGWREQYF.

This clonotype was seen more than once but under ten times. The rearrangement links TRBV7-9 to TRBJ2-2, with D perhaps TRBD1 (6 bases). This CDR3 has 17 amino acids. The germline V gene has CDR1 SEHNR and CDR2 FQNEAQ (reference sequence). V was shortened by 4 bases and J by 1 base, with 16 bases between the two germline ends. Written as DNA, the CDR3 is TGTGCCAGCAGCTCCGGGCAGGGGATACAGAACACCGGGGAGCTGTTTTTT. This sequence encodes CASSSGQGIQNTGELFF.

This clonotype was counted many times. J is TRBJ2-7 and V is TRBV27, with no clear D. V lost 5 bases to trimming and J lost 0 bases, with 14 bases between them. This CDR3 has 15 amino acids. Looked up from germline, CDR1 is MNHEY and CDR2 is SMNVEV (reference sequence). The CDR3, as DNA: TGTGCCAGCAGTCGCAATTTTTTAAGCTCCTACGAGCAGTACGTC. This sequence encodes CASSRNFLSSYEQYV.

There are many counts of this clonotype. The rearrangement uses TRBV7-2 and TRBJ1-3, with 8 bases matching TRBD1. V shed 1 base, J shed 4 bases, and the junction held 3 bases outside the gene matches. Germline values: CDR1 SGHTA, CDR2 FQGNSA. There are 15 residues in the CDR3. The CDR3 DNA is TGTGCCAGCAGCTTAGGACAGGGGTCAGGAAACACCATATATTTT. It translates to CASSLGQGSGNTIYF.

This clonotype was seen at least ten times. This rearrangement joins TRBV7-9 to TRBJ1-3; 7 nucleotides agree with TRBD1. Trimming at V came to 3 bases and at J to 2 bases, leaving 1 base not matched to a gene. The germline gives CDR1 SEHNR, CDR2 FQNEAQ (reference sequence). The CDR3 covers 14 residues. CDR3 in amino acids: CASSFGTAGNTIYF. The CDR3 DNA reads TGTGCCAGCAGCTTCGGGACAGCTGGAAACACCATATATTTT. Together with reference TRBV7-9 and TRBJ1-3, the CDR3 gives the full variable domain: DTGVSQNPRHKITKRGQNVTFRCDPISEHNRLYWYRQTLGQGPEFLTYFQNEAQLEKSRLLSDRFSAERPKGSFSTLEIQRTEQGDSAMYLCASSFGTAGNTIYFGEGSWLTVV.

This clonotype was picked up one time. It may be a read error: a sequence one base away is much more abundant. V is TRBV7-3 and J is TRBJ2-1, with 11 bases identical to TRBD2. This CDR3 has 15 amino acids. From germline, CDR1 is SGHTA and CDR2 FQGTGA. Trimming cost V 2 bases and J 10 bases; bases outside gene matches: 7. In DNA form, the CDR3 reads TGTGCCAGCAGCTTATCCCTAGCGGGAGGCAACGAGCAGTTCTTC. Translated, it gives CASSLSLAGGNEQFF. The variable domain in full, completed from reference TRBV7-3 and TRBJ2-1, reads GAGVSQTPSNKVTEKGKYVELRCDPISGHTALYWYRQSLGQGPEFLIYFQGTGAADDSGLPNDRFFAVRPEGSVSTLKIQRTERGDSAVYLCASSLSLAGGNEQFFGPGTRLTVL.

The sample holds many counts of this clonotype. The chain employs TRBV6-5 and TRBJ1-6; possible D gene TRBD1, 5 bases. This CDR3 contains 15 residues. From germline, CDR1 is MNHEY and CDR2 SVGAGI. V lost 2 bases and J 7 bases, leaving 12 bases between the germline ends. The CDR3: CASSYRGTENSPLHF. In DNA form, the CDR3 reads TGTGCCAGCAGTTACAGGGGCACGGAGAATTCACCCCTCCACTTT.

The rearrangement uses TRBV19 and TRBJ2-1; D might be TRBD2 (5 bases). V was trimmed by 7 bases and J by 3 bases, leaving 7 bases between them. In germline, CDR1 is LNHDA, CDR2 SQIVND (reference sequence). The CDR3 length is 12 residues. CDR3 bases: TGTGCCAGTAACGACTACTACAATGAGCAGTTCTTC. Encoded protein: CASNDYYNEQFF.

This clonotype was recorded a few times. The chain joins TRBV27 to TRBJ1-5; 7 bases line up with TRBD1. There are 13 residues in the CDR3. The V segment lost 9 bases and the J segment 1 base; nucleotides outside the gene matches: 3. Per the germline V gene, CDR1 is MNHEY and CDR2 is SMNVEV (reference sequence). The CDR3 nucleotides read TGTGCCAGACTGGACAGGAGCAATCAGCCCCAGCATTTT. Protein product: CARLDRSNQPQHF.

This clonotype was seen a handful of times. The CDR3 coding sequence is TGTGCCAGCAGGAAAGACAGGGGCGGTAGCTCTGGGGCCAACGTCCTGACTTTC. Protein: CASRKDRGGSSGANVLTF. V and J are TRBV7-3 and TRBJ2-6, with 8 bases that match TRBD1. J lost 0 bases, V lost 6 bases, and 10 bases had no gene match. The CDR3 is 18 residues long. Per germline, CDR1 SGHTA and CDR2 FQGTGA.

Remarks on this clonotype: With a much larger clone just one base away, this may be a read error. CDR3 amino acids: CASSYLGGSYNKQFF. Written as DNA, the CDR3 is TGTGCCAGCAGTTACCTAGGGGGCTCCTACAATAAGCAGTTCTTC. The chain recombines TRBV6-5 with TRBJ2-1; 7 nucleotides align to TRBD1. In germline, CDR1 is MNHEY, CDR2 SVGAGI. This CDR3 spans 15 amino acids.

This clonotype was counted ten times or more. The chain combines TRBV4-1 with TRBJ2-7; 15 positions match TRBD2. With 1 base clipped from V and 7 bases from J, the junction kept 2 bases outside the gene matches. Germline-derived CDR1 and CDR2 are MGHRA and YSYEKL. CDR3 length equals 15 residues. The CDR3, as DNA: TGCGCCAGCAGCCAAGGGACTAGCGGGGGGGGAGAGCAGTACGTC. Amino acids: CASSQGTSGGGEQYV.

This clonotype was counted ten times or more. This chain uses TRBV12-3 or TRBV12-4 with TRBJ1-5; D possibly corresponds to TRBD1 (6 bases). The CDR3 is 13 residues long. Trimming took 11 bases from V and 4 from J, leaving 15 bases between them. CDR3: CAVSRGPNQPQHF. The CDR3 region has the DNA TGTGCCGTTTCCCGGGGGCCTAATCAGCCCCAGCATTTT.

This clonotype was observed at least ten times. The rearrangement uses TRBV7-2 and TRBJ2-3; 12 nucleotides agree with TRBD2. This CDR3 has 16 residues. J lost 5 bases, V lost 0 bases, and 3 bases had no gene match. Per the germline V gene, CDR1 is SGHTA and CDR2 is FQGNSA. The CDR3 DNA reads TGTGCCAGCAGCTTAGCTTGGACTAGCGGGGAAGATACGCAGTATTTT. Amino acids: CASSLAWTSGEDTQYF.

This clonotype has just a few counts. This chain uses TRBV5-1 with TRBJ1-1; tentatively, D is TRBD1 (6 bases). With 6 bases removed from V and 0 bases from J, the gap between germline ends came to 18 bases. The CDR3 length is 16 residues. The germline gives CDR1 SGHRS, CDR2 YFSETQ. CDR3 in amino acids: CASNMDSLRMNTEAFF. The DNA for the CDR3 is TGCGCCAGCAACATGGACAGTCTGAGGATGAACACTGAAGCTTTCTTT.

The sample holds a few counts of this clonotype. The chain is built from TRBV7-9 and TRBJ2-5; D tentatively reads TRBD1 or TRBD2 (5 bases each). This CDR3 is 15 amino acids long. The germline V gene encodes CDR1 SEHNR and CDR2 FQNEAQ (reference sequence). V was clipped by 5 bases and J by 2 bases, with 15 bases between them. As DNA, the CDR3 is TGTGCCAGCAGCCCAGCCTACGGGGCTCAAGAGACCCAGTACTTC. This codes for CASSPAYGAQETQYF.

This clonotype was counted only a few times. The rearrangement links TRBV2 to TRBJ1-2, with D possibly matching TRBD1 (6 bases). The CDR3 runs 16 residues. Per the germline V gene, CDR1 is SNHLY and CDR2 is FYNNEI. V lost 6 bases and J 4 bases, leaving 21 bases between the germline ends. The CDR3 DNA follows: TGTGCCAGCAGCTCCGACCCCGGGGGCTGGATCTATGGCTACACCTTC. Protein product: CASSSDPGGWIYGYTF.

This clonotype was seen many times. The chain joins TRBV28 to TRBJ2-2, with 7 bases identical to TRBD2. CDR3 length equals 14 residues. Trimming removed 2 bases from V and 5 bases from J; junction bases left unmatched: 2. CDR1 and CDR2 from the germline V gene are MDHEN and SYDVKM. The CDR3 reads CASSLAGVTGELFF. CDR3 nucleotides: TGTGCCAGCAGTTTAGCGGGAGTGACCGGGGAGCTGTTTTTT.

Concerning this clonotype itself: A much bigger clone sits one base away, suggesting this may be a read error. The chain couples TRBV20-1 to TRBJ2-5, with D possibly being TRBD1 (6 bases). There are 12 residues in the CDR3. CDR1 is DFQATT, CDR2 SNEGSKA, per germline (reference sequence). DNA for the CDR3: TGCAGCACCCCCCGGACAGAAGAGACCCGGTACTTC. It is translated as CSTPRTEETRYF.

To note about this clonotype: Likely a read error: the CDR3 ends without its conserved phenylalanine or tryptophan. The gene calls are TRBV18 and TRBJ2-5, with 10 nucleotides matching TRBD2. From germline, CDR1 is KGHSH and CDR2 LQKENI. This CDR3 has 15 residues. The V and J ends lost 1 base and 7 bases, in that order; junction bases with no gene match: 6. CDR3: CASSPLLAGVGTQYL. In nucleotides, the CDR3 is TGTGCCAGCTCACCACTCCTAGCGGGAGTGGGGACCCAGTACCTC.

The rearrangement uses TRBV10-3 and TRBJ2-3; possibly TRBD2 for D (7 bases). Trimming shortened V by 5 bases and J by 3 bases, and 12 bases separated the two germline ends. This CDR3 contains 14 residues. The V gene's germline CDR1 is ENHRY and CDR2 SYGVKD. CDR3 protein: CAISLQGGTDTQYF. The CDR3 DNA reads TGTGCCATCAGTTTACAGGGAGGGACAGATACGCAGTATTTT.

This clonotype was counted many times. The chain uses TRBV29-1 and TRBJ2-1; TRBD2 matches at 9 bases. The CDR3 is 14 amino acids. The ends lost 6 bases at V and 8 bases at J; junction bases unmatched: 11. Per the germline V gene, CDR1 is SQVTM and CDR2 is ANQGSEA. CDR3 in DNA: TGCAGCGTGGCGGGAGGGGACCCCAGCTATGAGCAGTTCTTC. The encoded protein is CSVAGGDPSYEQFF.